These T cell receptor beta chains were read from a single sample in a study of cytotoxic CD8 clonotypes in ibrutinib-treated CLL. The repertoire was sequenced with immunoSEQ multiplex PCR; TCRdb's copy has only in-frame clones and lacks some. The sample shows fewer than 300,000 clones, 70% to 80% of them seen only once. Sequencing used PBMCs, obtained at disease progression, from a patient treated with ibrutinib. Source of these receptors: a human donor with chronic lymphocytic leukemia. CDR3s include the opening cysteine and the closing phenylalanine or tryptophan. D genes are given only for firm matches. Only some rows state a clone size, as once, few, many or a class for expanded clones.

v_call	d_call	clone_size	j_call	cdr3_aa	cdr3_nt
TRBV11-1	.	.	TRBJ2-5	CASSLAPGAWFQETQYF	TGTGCCAGCAGCTTAGCCCCAGGGGCATGGTTCCAAGAGACCCAGTACTTC
TRBV10-1	.	.	TRBJ2-3	CASSDGGSPTDTQYF	TGCGCCAGCAGTGATGGTGGGAGCCCCACAGATACGCAGTATTTT
TRBV11-2	.	.	TRBJ2-7	CASSPRVGPEQYF	TGTGCCAGCAGTCCCCGGGTAGGGCCCGAGCAGTACTTC
TRBV9	.	.	TRBJ2-5	CASSPRDGIQETQYF	TGTGCCAGCAGCCCCCGGGACGGAATCCAAGAGACCCAGTACTTC
TRBV7-8	.	.	TRBJ2-3	CASSTGPESSTDTQYF	TGTGCCAGCAGCACGGGACCAGAATCTAGCACAGATACGCAGTATTTT
TRBV25-1	.	.	TRBJ1-1	CASSELQGINTEAFF	TGTGCCAGCAGTGAACTTCAGGGAATAAACACTGAAGCTTTCTTT
TRBV20-1	.	.	TRBJ2-7	CSARGDYEQYF	TGCAGTGCTAGGGGTGACTACGAGCAGTACTTC
TRBV5-4	.	.	TRBJ1-1	CASSLSRGGGTEAFF	TGTGCCAGCAGCTTGTCTAGGGGAGGGGGCACTGAAGCTTTCTTT
TRBV27	TRBD2	.	TRBJ2-2	CASSLVTSISGELFF	TGTGCCAGCAGTTTGGTGACTAGCATCTCCGGGGAGCTGTTTTTT
TRBV6-5	TRBD2	.	TRBJ2-3	CASSYLAGGWDTQYF	TGTGCCAGCAGTTACCTAGCGGGAGGGTGGGATACGCAGTATTTT
TRBV9	.	.	TRBJ1-1	CASSAQSVRNTEAFF	TGTGCCAGCAGCGCCCAGTCGGTTCGGAACACTGAAGCTTTCTTT
TRBV4-1	.	.	TRBJ2-5	CASSQDLMRVEETQYF	TGCGCCAGCAGCCAAGATCTTATGAGGGTTGAGGAGACCCAGTACTTC
TRBV9	.	.	TRBJ2-2	CASSGDSTGELFF	TGTGCCAGCAGTGGAGACAGCACCGGGGAGCTGTTTTTT
TRBV29-1	TRBD1	.	TRBJ1-2	CSVEESGGYGYTF	TGCAGCGTTGAAGAGTCAGGGGGCTATGGCTACACCTTC
TRBV28	.	.	TRBJ1-2	CASSERAESYGYTF	TGTGCCAGCAGCGAACGGGCAGAATCCTATGGCTACACCTTC
TRBV4-2	.	few	TRBJ1-6	CASSHRERGNSPLHF	TGTGCCAGCAGCCACAGGGAGAGGGGTAATTCACCCCTCCACTTT
TRBV7-3	.	.	TRBJ2-2	CASSLEALAPSGELFF	TGTGCCAGCAGCTTAGAGGCTCTAGCCCCCAGCGGGGAGCTGTTTTTT
TRBV5-1	.	.	TRBJ1-1	CASSPLVGDTEAFF	TGCGCCAGCAGCCCCCTCGTGGGGGACACTGAAGCTTTCTTT
TRBV1	.	.	TRBJ2-5	CTSSQVAGQRETQYF	TGCACCAGCAGCCAAGTTGCCGGGCAGAGGGAGACCCAGTACTTC
TRBV6-6	.	.	TRBJ2-7	CASSFDEQYF	TGTGCCAGCAGTTTCGACGAGCAGTACTTC
TRBV7-9	.	few	TRBJ1-5	CASSLGGIQPQHF	TGTGCCAGCAGCTTAGGGGGTATCCAGCCCCAGCATTTT
TRBV25-1	TRBD1	.	TRBJ2-6	CATLGGWANVLTF	TGTGCCACCTTAGGGGGCTGGGCCAACGTCCTGACTTTC
TRBV6-5	TRBD2	few	TRBJ2-2	CASSHLAGNTGELFF	TGTGCCAGCAGCCATCTAGCGGGGAACACCGGGGAGCTGTTTTTT
TRBV2	.	.	TRBJ2-7	CASSEALGVYEQYF	TGTGCCAGCAGTGAGGCGTTGGGTGTCTACGAGCAGTACTTC
TRBV5-6	.	.	TRBJ2-3	CASSLLWGGPDTQYF	TGTGCCAGCAGCTTGCTGTGGGGAGGTCCAGATACGCAGTATTTT
TRBV4-1	TRBD2	.	TRBJ2-1	CASSQDWTSQFF	TGCGCCAGCAGCCAAGATTGGACTAGCCAGTTCTTC
TRBV9	.	.	TRBJ2-7	CASSVAGDPYEQYF	TGTGCCAGCAGCGTAGCGGGGGATCCCTACGAGCAGTACTTC
TRBV7-7	.	.	TRBJ2-7	CASSPSGSIYEQYF	TGTGCCAGCAGCCCGAGCGGGTCGATCTACGAGCAGTACTTC
TRBV2	TRBD1	.	TRBJ2-2	CASRHRGLSANTGELFF	TGTGCCAGCAGGCACAGGGGGCTTTCCGCGAACACCGGGGAGCTGTTTTTT
TRBV7-2	.	.	TRBJ1-1	CASSYTRQDNTEAFF	TGTGCCAGCAGCTACACTAGACAAGATAACACTGAAGCTTTCTTT
TRBV7-6	.	few	TRBJ2-3	CASSLAVPDTQYF	TGTGCCAGCAGCTTAGCAGTCCCAGATACGCAGTATTTT
TRBV30	.	.	TRBJ1-5	CAWSWDGNQPQHF	TGTGCCTGGAGTTGGGACGGCAATCAGCCCCAGCATTTT
TRBV4-1	.	.	TRBJ2-7	CASSQDKEVDPISGEQYF	TGCGCCAGCAGCCAAGATAAGGAGGTCGACCCTATATCGGGCGAGCAGTACTTC
TRBV5-1	.	.	TRBJ2-7	CASSRETGRYEQYF	TGCGCCAGCAGCCGAGAGACAGGACGGTACGAGCAGTACTTC
TRBV11-2	.	.	TRBJ2-7	CASSSSGYEQYF	TGTGCCAGCAGCTCATCGGGCTACGAGCAGTACTTC
TRBV9	.	.	TRBJ2-3	CASSVFSVQDTDTQYF	TGTGCCAGCAGCGTATTCTCCGTCCAGGACACAGATACGCAGTATTTT
TRBV6-6	.	.	TRBJ2-1	CASKREANNEQFF	TGTGCCAGCAAAAGGGAGGCCAACAATGAGCAGTTCTTC
TRBV6-6	.	few	TRBJ2-5	CASSYGGETQYF	TGTGCCAGCAGTTACGGAGGGGAGACCCAGTACTTC
TRBV6-5	TRBD1	.	TRBJ1-6	CASSGQGMGSPLHF	TGTGCCAGCAGCGGACAGGGGATGGGTTCACCCCTCCACTTT
TRBV15	.	.	TRBJ2-2	CATSRDRAGTGELFF	TGTGCCACCAGCAGAGACAGGGCAGGCACCGGGGAGCTGTTTTTT
TRBV27	.	.	TRBJ2-3	CASSLSRSISTDTQYF	TGTGCCAGCAGTTTATCGCGGTCCATTAGCACAGATACGCAGTATTTT
TRBV9	.	.	TRBJ2-2	CASAGRVNTGELFF	TGTGCCAGCGCGGGACGGGTCAACACCGGGGAGCTGTTTTTT
TRBV11-2	.	.	TRBJ2-7	CASSLDFYGDYEQYF	TGTGCCAGCAGCTTAGATTTTTACGGGGACTACGAGCAGTACTTC
TRBV7-8	TRBD1	.	TRBJ2-3	CASSFLGDRYTDTQYF	TGTGCCAGCAGCTTCCTGGGGGACAGGTACACAGATACGCAGTATTTT
TRBV14	.	.	TRBJ2-2	CASSQGSHTGELFF	TGTGCCAGCAGCCAAGGTTCTCACACCGGGGAGCTGTTTTTT
TRBV20-1	.	.	TRBJ2-1	CSATGANEQFF	TGCAGTGCCACGGGGGCGAATGAGCAGTTCTTC
TRBV7-6	TRBD1	few	TRBJ2-7	CASSLGDRGPYEQYF	TGTGCCAGCAGCTTGGGGGACAGGGGGCCCTACGAGCAGTACTTC
TRBV2	.	.	TRBJ2-3	CANRARWVSTDTQYF	TGTGCCAACCGGGCGAGGTGGGTTAGCACAGATACGCAGTATTTT
TRBV19	.	.	TRBJ2-2	CASSWGLSNTGELFF	TGTGCCAGTAGTTGGGGACTTTCGAACACCGGGGAGCTGTTTTTT
TRBV11-2	.	few	TRBJ2-7	CASSLAGKKYEQYF	TGTGCCAGCAGCTTGGCAGGGAAGAAGTACGAGCAGTACTTC
TRBV15	TRBD1	once	TRBJ1-2	CATSKPSGQGYIYDYTF	TGTGCCACCAGCAAACCCTCCGGACAGGGGTACATCTACGACTACACCTTC
TRBV6-1	.	.	TRBJ2-5	CASSEAWVVGETQYF	TGTGCCAGCAGTGAAGCTTGGGTGGTTGGGGAGACCCAGTACTTC
TRBV6-5	TRBD1	.	TRBJ1-1	CASSYATGVNTEAFF	TGTGCCAGCAGTTACGCCACAGGGGTTAACACTGAAGCTTTCTTT
TRBV10-3	.	few	TRBJ1-2	CAIRIRESYGYTF	TGTGCCATCAGGATCCGGGAGAGCTATGGCTACACCTTC
TRBV6-5	TRBD2	.	TRBJ2-1	CASSYRLAGPWNEQFF	TGTGCCAGCAGTTACCGACTAGCGGGACCGTGGAATGAGCAGTTCTTC
TRBV20-1	TRBD1	.	TRBJ1-2	CSAKTGGGYTF	TGCAGTGCCAAGACAGGGGGTGGCTACACCTTC
TRBV28	.	few	TRBJ1-1	CASREMNTEAFF	TGTGCCAGCAGGGAAATGAACACTGAAGCTTTCTTT
TRBV27	.	.	TRBJ2-5	CASSARTGLGIAETQYF	TGTGCCAGCAGTGCCCGGACGGGGTTAGGGATAGCGGAGACCCAGTACTTC
TRBV18	.	.	TRBJ2-7	CASSPWGELYEQYF	TGTGCCAGCTCACCATGGGGGGAGCTCTACGAGCAGTACTTC